What follows are 16 T cell receptor beta chains derived from one specimen sequenced in a study of human T cells and chemical hapten exposure. TCRdb redid the calling of the RACE reads with MiXCR, one entry per CDR3 protein. The table has over 95,000 distinct CDR3 sequences, 12% seen once. As to time point: patch test 1, 2 weeks after DPC sensitization. Treatment specified: therapeutic diphenylcyclopropenone sensitization with weekly scalp DPC. Sequenced material: whole blood, taken in connection with sensitization to the hapten diphenylcyclopropenone (DPC). These receptors came from a middle-aged woman with alopecia areata. Some clones in this sample may be carry-over from other donors' samples.

This clonotype appeared a few times. This chain joins TRBV18 and TRBJ2-5; D not resolved. The CDR3 totals 13 residues. The V gene's germline CDR1 is KGHSH and CDR2 LQKENI. The germline V and J ends were trimmed by 0 bases and 3 bases, with 5 bases remaining between them. DNA of the CDR3: TGTGCCAGCTCACCACCGTCCGAAGAGACCCAGTACTTC. It yields the protein CASSPPSEETQYF.

This clonotype was detected a few times. This chain connects TRBV12-3 or TRBV12-4 to TRBJ1-5, with 7 bases identical to TRBD1. CDR3 length: 13 amino acids. After removal of 6 bases from V and 7 bases from J, the junction contained 6 bases not matched to a gene. CDR3 in DNA: TGTGCCAGCAGGACAGGGTTAAGACAGCCCCAGCATTTT. This gives the protein CASRTGLRQPQHF.

This clonotype was seen a handful of times. The chain joins TRBV6-5 to TRBJ2-7, with TRBD2 matching 10 bases. Germline CDR1 is MNHEY and CDR2 is SVGAGI. The CDR3 has 16 amino acids. V trimming: 2 bases; J trimming: 5 bases; junction bases outside the gene matches: 9. As DNA, the CDR3 is TGTGCCAGCAGTTACGTGTCGCTAGCGGGAGAGGACGAGCAGTACTTC. As protein: CASSYVSLAGEDEQYF.

In this sample, this clonotype turned up many times. This chain links TRBV9 with TRBJ2-3, with a weak D call TRBD1 (6 bases). The V end lost 3 bases, the J end lost 0 bases, and 11 bases lay between the germline ends. CDR1 SGDLS and CDR2 YYNGEE come from the germline V gene. CDR3 size: 15 residues. Written as DNA, the CDR3 is TGTGCCAGCAGCGCGACAGGTTATAGCACAGATACGCAGTATTTT. Translation gives CASSATGYSTDTQYF.

This clonotype turned up a few times. This chain links TRBV10-3 with TRBJ2-1, with 8 bases matching TRBD2. Trimming at V came to 2 bases and at J to 8 bases, leaving 8 bases not matched to a gene. Germline V lookup: CDR1 ENHRY, CDR2 SYGVKD. This CDR3 comprises 15 residues. CDR3: CAISEAGTRDHEQFF. The CDR3 nucleotides read TGTGCCATCAGTGAGGCCGGGACTAGGGACCATGAGCAGTTCTTC.

V and J are TRBV2 and TRBJ2-1, with 9 bases that match TRBD2. V gave up 5 bases and J gave up 8 bases; unmatched junction bases: 10. There are 15 residues in the CDR3. The V gene's germline CDR1 is SNHLY and CDR2 FYNNEI. The DNA for the CDR3 is TGTGCCAGCAGTCAGGTAGGACTAGCGAATGATGAGCAGTTCTTC. Amino acid sequence: CASSQVGLANDEQFF.

The chain couples TRBV3-1 to TRBJ2-7, with D uncertain. The length of the CDR3 is 15 residues. The germline CDR1 and CDR2 sequences are LGHDT and YNNKEL (reference sequence). Trimming shortened V by 0 bases and J by 0 bases, and 9 bases separated the two germline ends. The CDR3: CASSQDPHSSYEQYF. The DNA of the CDR3 is TGTGCCAGCAGCCAAGATCCTCATAGCTCCTACGAGCAGTACTTC.

The chain uses TRBV7-6 and TRBJ2-1; tentative D call: TRBD2 (5 bases). The CDR3 runs 15 residues. V gave up 1 base and J gave up 0 bases, with 7 bases separating them. Germline V gives CDR1 SGHVS, CDR2 FNYEAQ. The DNA of the CDR3 is TGTGCCAGCAGCTTAGACGGGAACTCCTACAATGAGCAGTTCTTC. The encoded protein is CASSLDGNSYNEQFF.

The sample holds a few counts of this clonotype. The J gene is TRBJ2-7, the V gene TRBV6-2 or TRBV6-3; weak D call: TRBD1 (6 bases). CDR3 length: 13 residues. Germline V gene sequence: CDR1 MNHEY, CDR2 SVGEGT. V gave up 5 bases and J gave up 12 bases, with 20 bases separating them. The CDR3 coding sequence is TGTGCCAGCAGTCCGGGACAACTTGCCAACCTGTACTTC. Translating it yields CASSPGQLANLYF.

This clonotype was seen only a few times. The V call is TRBV29-1, the J call TRBJ1-3, with no clear D. The CDR3 length is 13 residues. V lost 2 bases, J lost 5 bases, and 10 bases lay in between. Per germline, CDR1 SQVTM and CDR2 ANQGSEA. CDR3 bases: TGCAGCGTTGAAAAAGGGTCTCGAAACACCATATATTTT. It translates to CSVEKGSRNTIYF.

This clonotype has just a few counts. The chain couples TRBV27 to TRBJ2-7, with 9 bases fitting TRBD1. The CDR3 runs 15 residues. CDR1 MNHEY and CDR2 SMNVEV come from the germline V gene (reference sequence). V lost 5 bases and J lost 4; bases outside the gene matches: 9. Written as DNA, the CDR3 is TGTGCCAGCAGTCAACCGGGACAGGGACCGTACGAGCAGTACTTC. This sequence encodes CASSQPGQGPYEQYF.

In regard to this clonotype: A much more abundant neighbour one base away suggests this may be a read error. This rearrangement joins TRBV4-2 to TRBJ2-3; TRBD2 agrees at 9 bases. The CDR3 runs 16 residues. Per germline, CDR1 LGHNA and CDR2 YNFKEQ. The DNA for the CDR3 is TGTGCCAGCAGCCAAGGGGGTAGCGGGAGACGAGATGCGCAGTATTTT. This translates into CASSQGGSGRRDAQYF.

This clonotype has a handful of counts. This chain joins TRBV6-2 or TRBV6-3 and TRBJ2-1; D tentatively fits TRBD1 or TRBD2 (6 bases each). This CDR3 is built from 14 residues. CDR1 and CDR2 from the germline V gene are MNHEY and SVGEGT. The V end lost 7 bases, the J end lost 5 bases, and 15 bases lay between the germline ends. The CDR3 reads CASKGAGGHNEQFF. The CDR3 DNA reads TGTGCCAGCAAAGGGGCCGGGGGCCACAATGAGCAGTTCTTC.

This rearrangement joins TRBV25-1 to TRBJ2-5, with unresolved D. The CDR3 has 14 residues. Trimming took off 2 bases at V and 3 bases at J, with 10 bases between the two ends. Germline V CDR1 and CDR2: MGHDK, SYGVNS. Written as DNA, the CDR3 is TGTGCCAGCAGTGAACCGGCAGAGAAAGAGACCCAGTACTTC. The encoded protein is CASSEPAEKETQYF.

With regard to this clonotype: The junction shows a germline mismatch at one end, possibly a read error. The chain carries TRBV5-5 and TRBJ1-2, with D unresolved. Germline assignment: CDR1 SGHKS and CDR2 YYEKEE (reference sequence). This CDR3 has 14 amino acids. For the CDR3, the DNA is TGTGTCAGCAGCTTGGCCATGAAAGACTATGGCTACACCTTC. This translates into CVSSLAMKDYGYTF.

This clonotype was observed a handful of times. The chain employs TRBV11-3 and TRBJ2-3, with no clear D. In germline, CDR1 is SGHNT, CDR2 YENEEA. V was clipped by 5 bases and J by 2 bases, with 14 bases between them. CDR3 length equals 15 residues. The CDR3 region has the DNA TGTGCCAGCAGCCCCCCTTTCCGGTTCACAGATACGCAGTATTTT. It yields the protein CASSPPFRFTDTQYF.